A selection of T cell receptor beta chains follows, all from one sample in a study of cytomegalovirus exposure and HLA in healthy donors. The method was immunoSEQ multiplex PCR; TCRdb's version includes in-frame clones alone and lacks a portion of them. The sample records more than 200,000 clones, over 75% being singletons. Sequencing was performed on PBMCs. The receptors were sampled from a girl aged 2 to 9 in good health and CMV-seronegative. Both conserved end residues are part of each CDR3.

TRBJ2-3 TRBV7-9 CASSSAGGPSTDTQYF
TRBJ1-1 TRBV4-1 CASSQVPQPRQGAEAFF
TRBJ1-1 TRBV6-5 CASSQQGAKTEAFF
TRBJ2-6 TRBV11-3 CASSSSSGANVLTF
TRBJ1-1 TRBV7-9 CASSPTVGQPKAFF
TRBJ2-1 TRBV19 CASSYFGGGVYNEQFF
TRBJ1-4 TRBV5-1 CASSLSGPSATNEKLFF
TRBJ2-5 TRBV11-2 CASSPVERWETQYF
TRBJ1-2 TRBV6-1 CASSEGGGDRNYGYTF
TRBJ2-1 TRBV11-2 CASSLTGLNEQFF
TRBJ2-3 TRBV5-4 CASSTTSGSANTQYF
TRBJ2-1 TRBV21-1 CASSKGGLAAYNEQFF
TRBJ1-2 TRBV4-1 CASSQDAAEPNYGYTF
TRBJ2-3 TRBV6-5 CASSYSINLGGDTQYF
TRBJ2-7 TRBV5-1 CASSFVQGAYEQYF
TRBJ2-7 TRBV7-8 CASSFMTARGEQYF
TRBJ2-3 TRBV5-1 CASSGSGTSGAGTDTQYF
TRBJ1-1 TRBV13 CASSPSGGENSNTEAFF
TRBJ1-2 TRBV19 CASNNRGRYYGYTF
TRBJ1-3 TRBV6-1 CASSVRQTSSGNTIYF
TRBJ1-1 TRBV27 CASSPTVNTEAFF
TRBJ1-5 TRBV7-8 CASSLNRGPSQPQHF
TRBJ2-7 TRBV4-1 CASSHRSDRVFYEQYF
TRBJ2-3 TRBV4-2 CASSQETSGGHTQYF
TRBJ2-5 TRBV2 CATNRGETQYF
TRBJ1-1 TRBV15 CATSPNREVNTEAFF
TRBJ1-2 TRBV18 CASSLSTGKPLGGYTF
TRBJ2-5 TRBV5-1 CASSLADREETQYF
TRBJ1-5 TRBV2 CASGAGGNNQPQHF
TRBJ1-1 TRBV9 CASSLQGHTEAFF